A selection of T cell receptor beta chains follows, all from one sample in a study of CD8+ T cells in alopecia areata. Libraries were prepared by immunoSEQ multiplex PCR; TCRdb keeps only in-frame clonotypes and omits some of them. This table has 150,000 to 200,000 clones, around 56% appearing once. This specimen consisted of CD4+ T cells sorted from blood, obtained at week 4, from a patient treated with tofacitinib. The receptors stem from a human donor with alopecia areata. The CDR3 runs from the conserved cysteine through the conserved F or W. A D gene is named only where the DNA matches it firmly. The size of a clone is reported for some rows only, either as once, few or many, or as a class for expanded clones.

clone size,J gene,V gene,D gene,CDR3 DNA,CDR3 protein
NA,TRBJ2-5,TRBV7-2,NA,TGTGCCAGCACCCCTCCGGGAATCCAAGAGACCCAGTACTTC,CASTPPGIQETQYF
NA,TRBJ2-5,TRBV5-6,NA,TGTGCCAGCAGCTTTCGTAGTGACCAAGAGACCCAGTACTTC,CASSFRSDQETQYF
few,TRBJ2-1,TRBV10-3,NA,TGTGCCATCAGTGGCCCGTTAACAGATCCTATACACAATGAGCAGTTCTTC,CAISGPLTDPIHNEQFF
NA,TRBJ1-4,TRBV5-1,NA,TGCGCCAGCAGGGAGGGAGAAAAACTGTTTTTT,CASREGEKLFF
NA,TRBJ2-3,TRBV4-1,NA,TGCGCCAGCAGCCAAGTCGCACGAACAGATACGCAGTATTTT,CASSQVARTDTQYF
few,TRBJ2-7,TRBV30,NA,TGTGCCTGGAGGTGGGGATTGACAGCCGGCTACGAGCAGTACTTC,CAWRWGLTAGYEQYF
few,TRBJ1-2,TRBV4-1,TRBD1,TGCGCCAGCAGCCAAGAAGGGACAGGGAGACTCTATGGCTACACCTTC,CASSQEGTGRLYGYTF
NA,TRBJ1-4,TRBV29-1,TRBD1,TGCAGCGTTGTGCCGGGACAGGGAAATGAAAAACTGTTTTTT,CSVVPGQGNEKLFF
NA,TRBJ1-1,TRBV29-1,NA,TGCAGCGTCCAAGGCCGACAATACACTGAAGCTTTCTTT,CSVQGRQYTEAFF
NA,TRBJ2-5,TRBV7-9,TRBD1,TGTGCCAGCAGCCTAATACAGGGGGTGTCCCAAGAGACCCAGTACTTC,CASSLIQGVSQETQYF
NA,TRBJ2-1,TRBV30,NA,TGTGCCTGGAGTGCAGGTCCTGAGCAGTTCTTC,CAWSAGPEQFF
few,TRBJ2-4,TRBV29-1,NA,TGCAGCGGGGCGGCAGGGTCATCCAAAAACATTCAGTACTTC,CSGAAGSSKNIQYF
NA,TRBJ1-4,TRBV11-2,NA,TGTGCCAGCGGACGGAGTCCTAATGAAAAACTGTTTTTT,CASGRSPNEKLFF
few,TRBJ1-1,TRBV28,NA,TGTGCCAGCAGTATACAGGCCGGAGGGAACACTGAAGCTTTCTTT,CASSIQAGGNTEAFF
NA,TRBJ1-1,TRBV27,TRBD1,TGTGCCAGCAGTCGCGACAGGGTACGGATGAACACTGAAGCTTTCTTT,CASSRDRVRMNTEAFF
NA,TRBJ2-1,TRBV7-2,NA,TGTGCCAGCAGCCCCCATATGGACACCAACTCCTACAATGAGCAGTTCTTC,CASSPHMDTNSYNEQFF
NA,TRBJ2-1,TRBV29-1,NA,TGCAGCGTAGGACCACTCCTCTACAATGAGCAGTTCTTC,CSVGPLLYNEQFF
NA,TRBJ2-3,TRBV4-1,NA,TGCGCCAGCAGCCAAGGACCCAGTACAGATACGCAGTATTTT,CASSQGPSTDTQYF
NA,TRBJ2-3,TRBV2,TRBD2,TGTGCCAGCAGTGAAGCGGGACTAGCGGGGGGGAACACAGATACGCAGTATTTT,CASSEAGLAGGNTDTQYF
NA,TRBJ1-1,TRBV7-2,NA,TGTGCCAGCAGCTTAAGACAATCTCAAGCTTTCTTT,CASSLRQSQAFF
once,TRBJ1-2,TRBV9,NA,TGTGCCAGCAGCGTAGACGGAGCCGCTTTGGGCTACACCTTC,CASSVDGAALGYTF
NA,TRBJ1-4,TRBV29-1,NA,TGCAGCGTTGAAGTTGGAGTCCAGGGAAAACTGTTTTTT,CSVEVGVQGKLFF